This T cell receptor beta chain was profiled in a study of blood T cells in healthy people across ages. Study observations and caveats: Naive and antigen-experienced cells were not separated, limiting conclusive comparison. Compared with aged donors, long-lived donors showed fewer expanded clones, suggesting selection. While age rose, TCR beta diversity per million T cells dropped in a roughly linear way.

A second PCR of about 7 to 12 cycles used a sample-barcoded 5' primer and a J-beta primer mix. Using its own MiXCR run on the 5' RACE reads, TCRdb lists one record per CDR3 protein. This table has 1.5 million to 2 million distinct CDR3 sequences, just under 50% appearing once. Donors each provided roughly 11 milliliters of peripheral blood. With respect to this clonotype: The antigen remains undetermined.

Germline V gene sequence: CDR1 DFQATT, CDR2 SNEGSKA (reference sequence). This CDR3 is built from 14 residues. V shed 1 base and J shed 4 bases, with 13 bases lying between them. The chain is built from TRBV20-1 and TRBJ1-2; D is unresolved. What was sequenced was blood. The source of this sequence is a woman aged 40 to 50 in good health. The DNA for the CDR3 is TGCAGTGCTAGAGGTGGGAGGCAGGTCTATGGCTACACCTTC. Translated: CSARGGRQVYGYTF.